A selection of T cell receptor beta chains follows, all from one sample in a study of PD-1 blockade in classical Hodgkin lymphoma. Data came from immunoSEQ multiplex PCR; TCRdb stores just in-frame clones and leaves some out. The sample carries over 80,000 clones, 92% recorded once. The material sequenced was peripheral blood mononuclear cells (PBMCs), taken at baseline. The receptor set was obtained from a human donor with classical Hodgkin lymphoma. The CDR3 runs from the conserved cysteine through the conserved F or W. Fields, in order: D gene, J gene, CDR3 length, V gene, clone size, CDR3 DNA, CDR3 protein. The D gene is left open where the match is weak. Only some rows state a clone size, as once, few, many or a class for expanded clones.

>.|TRBJ1-5|15|TRBV28|.
TGTGCCACCTCTTCTCATCGGGGTGGCAATCAGCCCCAGCATTTT
CATSSHRGGNQPQHF
>.|TRBJ1-1|17|TRBV4-1|.
TGCGCCAGCAGCCAAGTTAGGGGACTTAGCTCTGGGCCTGAAGCTTTCTTT
CASSQVRGLSSGPEAFF
>.|TRBJ2-3|16|TRBV4-2|.
TGTGCCAGCAGCCAAGTCCTAGAAGCCGGTACCAATACGCAGTATTTT
CASSQVLEAGTNTQYF
>.|TRBJ2-7|15|TRBV27|once
TGTGCCAGCAGTCCGTTTAGCGGTAGCTCCTACGAGCAGTACTTC
CASSPFSGSSYEQYF
>.|TRBJ1-3|17|TRBV9|once
TGTGCCAGCAGCGTAAGTCCTGATGGGCAGTCTGGAAACACCATATATTTT
CASSVSPDGQSGNTIYF
>TRBD1|TRBJ1-2|15|TRBV5-6|.
TGTGCCAGCAGCTTGGACCTGACAGGGAACTATGGCTACACCTTC
CASSLDLTGNYGYTF
>.|TRBJ2-6|16|TRBV2|.
TGTGCCAGCAGTTTTCCAGGGGGAGGTGGGGCCAACGTCCTGACTTTC
CASSFPGGGGANVLTF
>.|TRBJ1-2|14|TRBV27|.
TGTGCCAGCAGTTTCGCGGGGGCAAACTATGGCTACACCTTC
CASSFAGANYGYTF
>.|TRBJ1-5|14|TRBV6-1|once
TGTGCCAGCAGTGAATCGGGGGGAGGTCAGCCCCAGCATTTT
CASSESGGGQPQHF
>.|TRBJ1-2|13|TRBV27|.
TGTGCCAGCAGTTTTGGGTCAAACTATGGCTACACCTTC
CASSFGSNYGYTF
>.|TRBJ1-1|11|TRBV6-1|.
TGTGCCAGCCGGAGGGGGACTGAAGCTTTCTTT
CASRRGTEAFF
>.|TRBJ1-5|13|TRBV4-2|once
TGTGCCAGCAGCCTCGTGGACGGTCAGCCCCAGCATTTT
CASSLVDGQPQHF
>.|TRBJ1-3|18|TRBV19|.
TGTGCCAGCTTCGACCCAGAAAATCGTGGGGGAGATGGAAACACCATATATTTT
CASFDPENRGGDGNTIYF
>.|TRBJ2-1|12|TRBV6-6|.
TGTGCCAGCAGTTTTCCCTACAATGAGCAGTTCTTC
CASSFPYNEQFF
>TRBD2|TRBJ2-7|13|TRBV5-1|.
TGCGCCAGCCAGCGGGAGGGCTCCTACGAGCAGTACTTC
CASQREGSYEQYF
>TRBD2|TRBJ2-1|15|TRBV6-5|.
TGTGCCAGCAGCCCAGGACTAGTCTCCTACAATGAGCAGTTCTTC
CASSPGLVSYNEQFF
>.|TRBJ2-7|14|TRBV6-1|.
TGTGCCAGCAGTGAAGGGCAGCGATGGGACGAGCAGTACTTC
CASSEGQRWDEQYF
>.|TRBJ1-5|10|TRBV19|.
TGTGCCAGTAGTGGTCAGCCCCAGCATTTT
CASSGQPQHF
>TRBD2|TRBJ2-1|18|TRBV5-8|.
TGTGCCAGCAGCTTGGCGTGGCGGGCTAGCGGGACCTACAATGAGCAGTTCTTC
CASSLAWRASGTYNEQFF
>TRBD1|TRBJ1-1|16|TRBV30|.
TGTGCCTGGAGTGCCGGACAGGGGTGGGAGAACACTGAAGCTTTCTTT
CAWSAGQGWENTEAFF
>.|TRBJ1-1|14|TRBV7-3|once
TGTGCCAGCAGCACCCCACAGGGTTGGGCTGAAGCTTTCTTT
CASSTPQGWAEAFF
>.|TRBJ2-1|14|TRBV27|.
TGTGCCAGCAGTTTATCTAGGGGGTACAATGAGCAGTTCTTC
CASSLSRGYNEQFF
>TRBD1|TRBJ2-7|13|TRBV12-5|.
TGTGCTAGCCGACAGGGAGTTTCCTACGAGCAGTACTTC
CASRQGVSYEQYF
>.|TRBJ1-1|14|TRBV21-1|few
TGTGCCAGCAGTAAATTAGTAATTCGCACTGAAGCTTTCTTT
CASSKLVIRTEAFF